The 21 T cell receptor beta chains reported below all come from one sample, sequenced in a study of blood T cell repertoires in COVID-19. Using immunoSEQ multiplex PCR, the repertoire was profiled, and TCRdb retains in-frame clones only, with some absent. The table includes about 190,000 clones, approximately 90% detected once. The sample taken for sequencing was peripheral blood. These TCRs come from a woman aged 25 to 39 with active or convalescent COVID-19.

The chain has TRBV5-1 and TRBJ2-3; 11 nucleotides match TRBD2. This CDR3 comprises 16 residues. Germline CDR1 reads SGHRS; CDR2 reads YFSETQ. V was pared by 0 bases and J by 4 bases, with 4 bases of the junction left unmatched. The CDR3 sequence: CASSLVAGGMSDTQYF. DNA of the CDR3: TGCGCCAGCAGCTTGGTAGCGGGAGGGATGTCAGATACGCAGTATTTT.

V gene TRBV5-1 combines with J gene TRBJ1-6, with TRBD1 matching 8 bases. V lost 6 bases to trimming and J lost 9 bases; unmatched junction nucleotides: 11. CDR3 length equals 15 residues. Germline V gene data show CDR1 as SGHRS and CDR2 as YFSETQ. The CDR3 DNA reads as TGCGCCAGCACTTCTCAGGGGGCGCAAACTTCACCCCTCCACTTT. This sequence encodes CASTSQGAQTSPLHF.

The chain recombines TRBV28 with TRBJ1-3, with D uncertain. The germline V gene has CDR1 MDHEN and CDR2 SYDVKM. CDR3 length equals 16 residues. V was pared by 3 bases and J by 0 bases, with 12 bases between. DNA of the CDR3: TGTGCCAGCAGTTTGTACAGTGGGAGCTCTGGAAACACCATATATTTT. Its protein is CASSLYSGSSGNTIYF.

The V and J genes are TRBV2 and TRBJ1-1; tentative D call: TRBD1 (5 bases). V lost 5 bases and J lost 4, with 8 bases in between. Per germline, CDR1 SNHLY and CDR2 FYNNEI. The CDR3 contains 12 residues. The CDR3 reads CASSPDSTEAFF. CDR3 nucleotide sequence: TGTGCCAGCAGTCCCGACAGCACTGAAGCTTTCTTT.

The chain recombines TRBV3-1 (or the pseudogene TRBV3-2) with TRBJ2-5, with a possible D match to TRBD2 (6 bases). V was clipped by 6 bases and J by 4 bases, with 15 bases between them. The CDR3 is made up of 14 amino acids. Germline CDR1 LGHDT, CDR2 YNNKEL (reference sequence). The CDR3 here is CASSPRGSGETQYF. Written as DNA, the CDR3 is TGTGCCAGCAGTCCGCGGGGTAGTGGAGAGACCCAGTACTTC.

This chain links TRBV13 with TRBJ1-2; 9 bases fit TRBD1. V gave up 2 bases and J gave up 6 bases; unmatched junction bases: 7. The CDR3 runs to 15 residues. The germline V gene has CDR1 PRHDT and CDR2 FYEKMQ (reference sequence). CDR3 residues: CASSLLNRGQDGYTF. As DNA, the CDR3 is TGTGCCAGCAGCTTACTTAACAGGGGGCAGGATGGCTACACCTTC.

The V call is TRBV2, the J call TRBJ2-2; unclear D gene. V was cut by 9 bases and J by 1 base, with 9 bases left in between. CDR1 SNHLY and CDR2 FYNNEI come from the germline V gene. The CDR3 has 13 residues. The DNA of the CDR3 is TGTGCCAGTTCTCAGCGGAACACCGGGGAGCTGTTTTTT. Translated: CASSQRNTGELFF.

V is TRBV28 and J is TRBJ1-1; D gene ambiguous. Trimming shortened V by 8 bases and J by 0 bases, and 16 bases separated the two germline ends. This CDR3 region has 15 residues. Germline values: CDR1 MDHEN, CDR2 SYDVKM. CDR3 nucleotides: TGTGCCAGCCCGGGAGGCGGGAGTGTGAACACTGAAGCTTTCTTT. Its protein product is CASPGGGSVNTEAFF.

V is TRBV30 and J is TRBJ2-7; possible D gene TRBD1, 6 bases. V dropped 1 base and J dropped 2 bases, with 12 bases sitting between them. Germline V gene sequence: CDR1 GTSNPN, CDR2 SVGIG (reference sequence). This CDR3 spans 14 amino acids. The CDR3 sequence is CAWSGRWGPYEQYF. Written as DNA, the CDR3 is TGTGCCTGGAGTGGGAGGTGGGGGCCCTACGAGCAGTACTTC.

The genes are TRBV28 and TRBJ2-5, with TRBD1 as a possible D gene (5 bases). CDR3 length: 13 amino acids. Trimming cost V 1 base and J 5 bases, with 8 bases left between them. Germline CDR1 reads MDHEN; CDR2 reads SYDVKM. This CDR3 is CASSLFYRETQYF. CDR3 coding DNA: TGTGCCAGCAGTTTATTTTACAGGGAGACCCAGTACTTC. The variable domain in full, completed from reference TRBV28 and TRBJ2-5, reads DVKVTQSSRYLVKRTGEKVFLECVQDMDHENMFWYRQDPGLGLRLIYFSYDVKMKEKGDIPEGYSVSREKKERFSLILESASTNQTSMYLCASSLFYRETQYFGPGTRLLVL.

To note about this clone: Other DNA variants within this sample encode the same CDR3. The V and J genes are TRBV27 and TRBJ2-3; 11 bases fit TRBD1. The CDR3 runs 15 residues. The germline gives CDR1 MNHEY, CDR2 SMNVEV (reference sequence). Trimming at V came to 6 bases and at J to 3 bases, leaving 5 bases not matched to a gene. For the CDR3, the DNA is TGTGCCAGCAGCCCCGGGACAGGGGGGACAGATACGCAGTATTTT. This encodes CASSPGTGGTDTQYF.

In nucleotides, the CDR3 is TGTGCCAGCAGCTTTCACAGGGAAGAGACCCAGTACTTC. Translating gives CASSFHREETQYF. The V call is TRBV11-2, the J call TRBJ2-5; TRBD1 might be the D (6 bases). The CDR3 spans 13 residues. Trimming cost V 3 bases and J 3 bases, with 8 bases left between them. Germline CDR1 is SGHAT and CDR2 is FQNNGV.

The chain uses TRBV7-9 and TRBJ1-3, with D perhaps TRBD1 (6 bases). Trimming stripped 2 bases from V and 4 bases from J, with 12 bases between. Germline lookup yields CDR1 SEHNR and CDR2 FQNEAQ (reference sequence). This CDR3 spans 15 amino acids. In DNA form, the CDR3 reads TGTGCCAGCAGCTTAAACGGCAGGGGAGGAAACACCATATATTTT. It specifies CASSLNGRGGNTIYF.

CDR3 DNA sequence: TGTGCCAGTAGTATAGGCCCAGGGGGCTGGGAGACCCAGTACTTC. Translated: CASSIGPGGWETQYF. J is TRBJ2-5 and V is TRBV19, with TRBD1 matching 8 bases. The CDR3 loop spans 15 amino acids. CDR1 is LNHDA, CDR2 SQIVND, per germline (reference sequence). V dropped 1 base and J dropped 5; count of bases not matched to a gene: 6.

The chain couples TRBV5-4 to TRBJ2-4; D is ambiguous. This CDR3 has 14 residues. Germline V gene sequence: CDR1 SGHNT, CDR2 YYREEE (reference sequence). With 4 bases removed from V and 1 base from J, the gap between germline ends came to 9 bases. The CDR3 DNA reads TGTGCCAGCAGCGTACCCGAGGCCAAAAACATTCAGTACTTC. Translated: CASSVPEAKNIQYF.

The rearrangement links TRBV11-2 to TRBJ2-5; perhaps TRBD2 as D (5 bases). This CDR3 is built from 15 residues. Germline V gene data show CDR1 as SGHAT and CDR2 as FQNNGV. V was shortened by 5 bases and J by 4 bases, with 17 bases between the two germline ends. Written as DNA, the CDR3 is TGTGCCAGCAGCCCAACGGAAGGGCGGGTAGAGACCCAGTACTTC. Amino acid sequence: CASSPTEGRVETQYF.

The V and J genes are TRBV27 and TRBJ1-1; 7 bases fit TRBD1. Unmatched junction bases numbered 2, after V lost 2 bases and J lost 5 bases. CDR1 and CDR2 (germline): MNHEY, SMNVEV (reference sequence). The CDR3 is made up of 13 amino acids. CDR3 DNA: TGTGCCAGCAGTTTAGTACAGGGGACTGAAGCTTTCTTT. It specifies CASSLVQGTEAFF.

The chain has TRBV27 and TRBJ1-5; a weak D match, TRBD1 (5 bases). Germline CDR1 and CDR2: MNHEY and SMNVEV (reference sequence). This CDR3 has 15 amino acids. V dropped 0 bases and J dropped 1 base, with 7 bases sitting between them. The CDR3 is CASSLSRDSNQPQHF. The CDR3 coding sequence is TGTGCCAGCAGTTTATCGCGGGACAGCAATCAGCCCCAGCATTTT.

The chain uses TRBV19 and TRBJ1-2, with 7 bases matching TRBD1. V gave up 6 bases and J gave up 4 bases; unmatched junction bases: 5. Per the germline V gene, CDR1 is LNHDA and CDR2 is SQIVND (reference sequence). The CDR3 runs to 13 residues. The CDR3: CASSFTGVYGYTF. The CDR3 DNA follows: TGTGCCAGTAGCTTTACAGGGGTCTATGGCTACACCTTC.

The chain has TRBV15 and TRBJ2-7, with 8 bases aligning to TRBD2. Germline loops: CDR1 LNHNV, CDR2 YYDKDF (reference sequence). The CDR3 length is 15 residues. With V trimmed by 5 bases and J by 0 bases, 6 bases remained unmatched. The CDR3: CATSSTSVSSYEQYF. For the CDR3, the DNA is TGTGCCACCAGCTCGACTAGCGTTAGCTCCTACGAGCAGTACTTC.

The rearrangement joins TRBV15 to TRBJ2-1; TRBD2 matches 9 bases. V was clipped by 5 bases and J by 6 bases; unmatched bases: 11. CDR1 is LNHNV and CDR2 is YYDKDF in the germline V gene (reference sequence). This CDR3 comprises 16 residues. The CDR3 DNA sequence: TGTGCCACCAGCCTGAAAATAGCGGGAGTGGGCAATGAGCAGTTCTTC. Its translation is CATSLKIAGVGNEQFF. The full variable domain, completed using reference TRBV15 and TRBJ2-1, is DAMVIQNPRYQVTQFGKPVTLSCSQTLNHNVMYWYQQKSSQAPKLLFHYYDKDFNNEADTPDNFQSRRPNTSFCFLDIRSPGLGDTAMYLCATSLKIAGVGNEQFFGPGTRLTVL.